This record looks at one T cell receptor (beta chain) sequence and its context. Antigen specificity is unknown. This sample was included in a study of CD4 T cells in relation to SARS-CoV-2 and coronaviruses. Whole-study findings and limits: The assay detects memory recall responses, not culture-primed primary responses.

CD4+ T cells from unexposed donors were obtained before the COVID-19 pandemic (2011-2018). Naive and memory CD4+ T cell DNA was deep-sequenced without culture. Profiling relied on immunoSEQ multiplex PCR, and the TCRdb table lists in-frame clones only, not all of them. The sample includes about 59,000 clones, 80% to 90% of them seen just once. The CDR3 totals 14 residues. V was clipped by 8 bases and J by 2 bases; unmatched bases: 8. CDR1 and CDR2 from the germline V gene are SGHNT and YENEEA. The chain joins TRBV11-3 to TRBJ2-7; 8 nucleotides line up with TRBD2. The clonotype was recovered from a human donor in good health. Source material: memory CD4+ T cells from PBMCs. CDR3 protein: CASAGGAETYEQYF. Written as DNA, the CDR3 is TGTGCCAGCGCCGGGGGGGCCGAAACCTACGAGCAGTACTTC.